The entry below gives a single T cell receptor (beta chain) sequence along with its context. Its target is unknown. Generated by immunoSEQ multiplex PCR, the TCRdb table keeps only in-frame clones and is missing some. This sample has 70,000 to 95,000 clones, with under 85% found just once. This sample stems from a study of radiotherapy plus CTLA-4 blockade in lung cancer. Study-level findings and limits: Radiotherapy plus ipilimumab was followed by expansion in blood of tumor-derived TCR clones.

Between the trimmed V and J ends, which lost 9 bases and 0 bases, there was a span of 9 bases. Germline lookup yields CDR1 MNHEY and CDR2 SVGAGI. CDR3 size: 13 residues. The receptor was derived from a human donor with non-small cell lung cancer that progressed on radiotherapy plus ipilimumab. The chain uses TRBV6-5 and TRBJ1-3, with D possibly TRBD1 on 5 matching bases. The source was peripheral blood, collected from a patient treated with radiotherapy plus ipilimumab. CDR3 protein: CASGTVSGNTIYF. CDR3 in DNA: TGTGCCAGTGGGACGGTCTCTGGAAACACCATATATTTT.